This TCR beta chain was recovered during a study of blood T cells in healthy people across ages. Trimming took 6 bases from V and 1 from J, leaving 13 bases between them. The CDR3 runs 15 residues. Only a few counts were recorded for this clonotype. Its target is unknown. General observations from the study: Relative to aged donors, long-lived donors carried more naive CD4+ cells and displayed higher diversity. No conclusive comparison of naive versus antigen-experienced cells was possible with unsorted PBMCs.

The authors ran a second PCR of about 6 to 11 cycles using a sample-barcoded 5' primer and a J-beta primer mix. A single record per CDR3 protein comes from TCRdb applying MiXCR to the 5' RACE reads. Of 1.5 million to 2 million distinct CDR3 sequences detected, around 50% appear once; the ten largest clones hold roughly 2.1%. Investigators took around 11 milliliters of peripheral blood from every donor. This chain links TRBV12-3 or TRBV12-4 with TRBJ2-1, with D possibly matching TRBD1 (6 bases). This clonotype was sampled from a woman in her thirties or forties in good health. The sample consisted of blood. The CDR3 region has the DNA TGTGCCAGCAGACCAACAGGGATTTCCTACAATGAGCAGTTCTTC. It translates to CASRPTGISYNEQFF.